The 22 T cell receptor beta chains below all came from one sample that was sequenced in a study of OX40 agonist ivuxolimab in advanced cancers. Method: immunoSEQ multiplex PCR; TCRdb's copy keeps in-frame clones and lacks some. The table shows about 68,000 clones, with 83% occurring only once. This specimen consisted of CD4+ or CD8+ T cells sorted from blood, obtained in a trial of the OX40 agonist ivuxolimab. These receptors were collected from an adult with an advanced solid tumor such as melanoma, head and neck, liver or kidney cancer.

The chain couples TRBV27 to TRBJ2-2, with 7 bases matching TRBD1. Germline lookup yields CDR1 MNHEY and CDR2 SMNVEV (reference sequence). Trimming cost V 4 bases and J 4 bases; bases outside gene matches: 3. This CDR3 region has 14 residues. CDR3 loop: CASSSGQITGELFF. The CDR3 region has the DNA TGTGCCAGCAGTTCGGGACAGATCACCGGGGAGCTGTTTTTT.

The chain couples TRBV7-9 to TRBJ1-1; D remains ambiguous. From germline, CDR1 is SEHNR and CDR2 FQNEAQ (reference sequence). Trimming removed 2 bases at V and 4 bases at J, with 14 bases between. The CDR3 sequence is 15 residues long. This chain's CDR3 is CASSLKRTDGTEAFF. The CDR3 region has the DNA TGTGCCAGCAGCTTAAAGAGAACTGACGGCACTGAAGCTTTCTTT.

The chain uses TRBV5-1 and TRBJ2-7; D is unclear. The germline CDR1 and CDR2 sequences are SGHRS and YFSETQ. The CDR3 has 14 residues. Trimming stripped 2 bases from V and 3 bases from J, with 12 bases between. CDR3 in amino acids: CASSLVQTGYEQYF. CDR3 coding DNA: TGCGCCAGCAGCTTAGTCCAGACCGGCTACGAGCAGTACTTC.

The rearrangement joins TRBV9 to TRBJ2-1; the match to TRBD2 covers 7 bases. Germline assignment: CDR1 SGDLS and CDR2 YYNGEE. The CDR3 spans 15 residues. The V gene end was trimmed by 2 bases and the J gene end by 1 base; junction bases not matched to a gene: 3. CDR3 nucleotide sequence: TGTGCCAGCAGCGTGTCTAGCGGTTCCTACAATGAGCAGTTCTTC. It translates to CASSVSSGSYNEQFF.

The gene calls are TRBV30 and TRBJ1-2; D uncertain. The V and J ends lost 5 bases and 5 bases respectively, with 12 bases between them. The CDR3 has 12 amino acids. Germline CDR1 and CDR2: GTSNPN and SVGIG (reference sequence). CDR3: CAWRPAHYGYTF. The CDR3 coding sequence is TGTGCCTGGCGCCCGGCCCATTATGGCTACACCTTC. The full variable domain, with the rest looked up from reference TRBV30 and TRBJ1-2, is SQTIHQWPATLVQPVGSPLSLECTVEGTSNPNLYWYRQAAGRGLQLLFYSVGIGQISSEVPQNLSASRPQDRQFILSSKKLLLSDSGFYLCAWRPAHYGYTFGSGTRLTVV.

The chain joins TRBV27 to TRBJ2-7, with TRBD1 matching over 7 bases. The CDR3 contains 15 residues. V shed 3 bases, J shed 5 bases, and the junction held 10 bases outside the gene matches. From germline, CDR1 is MNHEY and CDR2 SMNVEV (reference sequence). The CDR3 here is CASSFRRQGVDEQYF. As DNA, the CDR3 is TGTGCCAGCAGTTTCCGGAGGCAGGGGGTAGACGAGCAGTACTTC.

The V gene is TRBV9, the J gene TRBJ2-3, with D maybe TRBD2 (6 bases). The V gene's germline CDR1 is SGDLS and CDR2 YYNGEE. Trimming removed 4 bases at V and 6 bases at J, with 9 bases between. This CDR3 is built from 12 residues. CDR3 bases: TGTGCCAGCAGCCCGCGGGGTGATACGCAGTATTTT. It encodes CASSPRGDTQYF.

The chain has TRBV5-8 and TRBJ2-7; 10 positions match TRBD1. J was trimmed by 3 bases and V by 2 bases; bases with no gene match: 5. The CDR3 has 15 amino acids. Looked up from germline, CDR1 is SGHTS and CDR2 is YDEGEE. In DNA, the CDR3 is TGTGCCAGCAGCTTTCCGGACAGGGGGGGCTACGAGCAGTACTTC. Amino acids: CASSFPDRGGYEQYF. Supplemented by reference TRBV5-8 and TRBJ2-7, the full variable domain reads EAGVTQSPTHLIKTRGQQATLRCSPISGHTSVYWYQQALGLGLQFLLWYDEGEERNRGNFPPRFSGRQFPNYSSELNVNALELEDSALYLCASSFPDRGGYEQYFGPGTRLTVT.

V and J are TRBV27 and TRBJ1-6; D is unresolved. V dropped 7 bases and J dropped 11 bases, with 21 bases sitting between them. In germline, CDR1 is MNHEY, CDR2 SMNVEV (reference sequence). The CDR3 consists of 15 residues. The CDR3 DNA reads TGTGCCAGCATGAGCTTCGGCGCCGCTTATACACCCCTCCACTTT. Translation gives CASMSFGAAYTPLHF.

V gene TRBV5-4 combines with J gene TRBJ1-1, with D hard to call. V was pared by 1 base and J by 5 bases, with 9 bases between. The CDR3 consists of 13 residues. Germline CDR1 reads SGHNT; CDR2 reads YYREEE (reference sequence). The CDR3 nucleotides read TGTGCCAGCAGCTTGCCGGGTGCGACTGAAGCTTTCTTT. Its protein product is CASSLPGATEAFF.

This rearrangement joins TRBV5-6 to TRBJ2-7; D gene unclear. The CDR3 length is 11 residues. Germline V gene lookup returns CDR1 SGHDT and CDR2 YYEEEE. Trimming removed 4 bases from V and 5 bases from J, with 7 bases in between. This chain's CDR3 is CASSGNHEQYF. The CDR3 region has the DNA TGTGCCAGCAGCGGGAACCACGAGCAGTACTTC.

The chain carries TRBV6-1 and TRBJ2-4; D is perhaps TRBD2 (5 bases). The CDR3 is 15 residues long. In germline, CDR1 is MNHNS, CDR2 SASEGT. Trimming removed 5 bases from V and 2 bases from J, with 13 bases in between. CDR3 sequence reads: CASSSRELTKNIQYF. The CDR3, as DNA: TGTGCCAGCAGTTCAAGGGAGTTGACCAAAAACATTCAGTACTTC.

V and J are TRBV2 and TRBJ1-6; D is perhaps TRBD1 (5 bases). Trimming cost V 4 bases and J 10 bases, with 11 bases left between them. Germline V lookup: CDR1 SNHLY, CDR2 FYNNEI. The CDR3 is made up of 13 amino acids. DNA for the CDR3: TGTGCCAGCAGTGGGGATGGGGGATCACCCCTCCACTTT. Its protein product is CASSGDGGSPLHF.

This clone was seen only a few times. The genes are TRBV5-6 and TRBJ2-5; 8 bases are shared with TRBD1. V dropped 4 bases and J dropped 3; count of bases not matched to a gene: 2. Per the germline V gene, CDR1 is SGHDT and CDR2 is YYEEEE. The CDR3 sequence is 13 residues long. The DNA of the CDR3 is TGTGCCAGCAGCCCGACAGGGGAAGAGACCCAGTACTTC. Residues: CASSPTGEETQYF.

The chain couples TRBV5-1 to TRBJ2-7; the match to TRBD1 covers 8 bases. This CDR3 comprises 12 residues. Germline V gives CDR1 SGHRS, CDR2 YFSETQ. The V and J ends lost 4 bases and 5 bases, in that order; junction bases with no gene match: 2. DNA of the CDR3: TGCGCCAGCAGCATGACAGGGGACGAGCAGTACTTC. This translates into CASSMTGDEQYF.

This chain joins TRBV7-9 and TRBJ2-6; D perhaps matches TRBD1 (5 bases). The germline gives CDR1 SEHNR, CDR2 FQNEAQ (reference sequence). Trimming took off 0 bases at V and 4 bases at J, with 7 bases between the two ends. The CDR3 contains 15 residues. Here the CDR3 reads CASSLARGGANVLTF. In nucleotides, the CDR3 is TGTGCCAGCAGCTTAGCTAGGGGCGGGGCCAACGTCCTGACTTTC.

CDR3 coding DNA: TGTGCCAGCAGTTACGGGACAGGGGTAGACACCGGGGAGCTGTTTTTT. The encoded protein is CASSYGTGVDTGELFF. V gene TRBV6-5 combines with J gene TRBJ2-2, with 10 bases that match TRBD1. This CDR3 comprises 16 residues. V gave up 2 bases and J gave up 3 bases; unmatched junction bases: 3. Germline CDR1 MNHEY, CDR2 SVGAGI.

This chain links TRBV11-2 with TRBJ2-7, with 9 bases identical to TRBD1. The CDR3 covers 13 residues. V lost 6 bases to trimming and J lost 6 bases; unmatched junction nucleotides: 6. The germline V gene has CDR1 SGHAT and CDR2 FQNNGV. CDR3 nucleotide sequence: TGTGCCAGCAGGAAACAGGGGGCGGTCGAGCAGTACTTC. It is translated as CASRKQGAVEQYF.

V usage is TRBV12-5 and J usage is TRBJ2-5; D perhaps matches TRBD2 (6 bases). The CDR3 runs 14 residues. The germline V gene has CDR1 LGHNT and CDR2 FRNRAP. The V end was cut by 3 bases, the J end by 1 base, with 9 bases between. CDR3 residues: CASGFGGTQETQYF. The CDR3 nucleotides are TGTGCTAGTGGTTTTGGGGGGACCCAAGAGACCCAGTACTTC.

J is TRBJ1-5 and V is TRBV5-6, with 8 positions matching TRBD1. The J segment lost 11 bases and the V segment lost 4 bases, leaving 11 bases of the junction unmatched. CDR1 and CDR2 from the germline V gene are SGHDT and YYEEEE. This CDR3 contains 14 residues. DNA of the CDR3: TGTGCCAGCAGCCCTACAGGGGGTCTTGGGGCCCAGCATTTT. It yields the protein CASSPTGGLGAQHF.

This clone has just one count. V usage is TRBV19 and J usage is TRBJ2-7; perhaps TRBD2 as D (6 bases). Trimming left V 5 bases short and J 6 bases short, with 17 bases between. Per the germline V gene, CDR1 is LNHDA and CDR2 is SQIVND (reference sequence). The CDR3 has 14 residues. The CDR3 sequence: CASSSLPGVVEQYF. The DNA for the CDR3 is TGTGCCAGTAGTTCCCTCCCGGGGGTTGTCGAGCAGTACTTC.

The chain carries TRBV18 and TRBJ2-2, with D perhaps being TRBD1 or TRBD2 (6 bases each). The CDR3 extends over 15 amino acids. Trimming took 3 bases from V and 5 from J, leaving 13 bases between them. Germline CDR1 reads KGHSH; CDR2 reads LQKENI. The CDR3 DNA reads as TGTGCCAGCTCACCGGATCAGGGGACTACCGGGGAGCTGTTTTTT. As protein: CASSPDQGTTGELFF.